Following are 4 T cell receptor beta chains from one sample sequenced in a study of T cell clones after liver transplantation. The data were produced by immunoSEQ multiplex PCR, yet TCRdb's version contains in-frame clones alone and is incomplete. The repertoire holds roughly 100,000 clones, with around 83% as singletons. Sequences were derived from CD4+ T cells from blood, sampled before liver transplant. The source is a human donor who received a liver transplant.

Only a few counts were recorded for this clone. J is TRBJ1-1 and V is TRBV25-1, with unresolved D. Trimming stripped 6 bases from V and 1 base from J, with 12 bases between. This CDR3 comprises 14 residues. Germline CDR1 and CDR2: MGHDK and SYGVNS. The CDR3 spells CASRELSGNTEAFF. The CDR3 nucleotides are TGTGCCAGCAGGGAGCTGAGTGGGAACACTGAAGCTTTCTTT. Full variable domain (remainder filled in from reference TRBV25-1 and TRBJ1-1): EADIYQTPRYLVIGTGKKITLECSQTMGHDKMYWYQQDPGMELHLIHYSYGVNSTEKGDLSSESTVSRIRTEHFPLTLESARPSHTSQYLCASRELSGNTEAFFGQGTRLTVV.

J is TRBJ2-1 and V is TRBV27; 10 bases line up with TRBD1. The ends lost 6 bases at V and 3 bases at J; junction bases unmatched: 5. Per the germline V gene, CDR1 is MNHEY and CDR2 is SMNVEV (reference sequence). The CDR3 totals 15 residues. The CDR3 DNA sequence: TGTGCCAGCAGCACCGGGACAGGGGACTACAATGAGCAGTTCTTC. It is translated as CASSTGTGDYNEQFF.

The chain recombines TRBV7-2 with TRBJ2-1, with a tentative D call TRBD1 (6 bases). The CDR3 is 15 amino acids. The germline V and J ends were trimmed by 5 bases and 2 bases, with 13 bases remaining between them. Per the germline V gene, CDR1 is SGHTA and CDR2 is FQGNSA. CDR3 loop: CASSPRKGAYNEQFF. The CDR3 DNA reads TGTGCCAGCAGCCCCCGGAAGGGGGCCTACAATGAGCAGTTCTTC. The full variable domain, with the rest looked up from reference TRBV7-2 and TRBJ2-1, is GAGVSQSPSNKVTEKGKDVELRCDPISGHTALYWYRQSLGQGLEFLIYFQGNSAPDKSGLPSDRFSAERTGGSVSTLTIQRTQQEDSAVYLCASSPRKGAYNEQFFGPGTRLTVL.

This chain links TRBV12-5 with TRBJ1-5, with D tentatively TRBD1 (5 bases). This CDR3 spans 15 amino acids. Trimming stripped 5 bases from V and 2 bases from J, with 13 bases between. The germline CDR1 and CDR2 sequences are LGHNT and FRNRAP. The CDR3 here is CASGAWGTGNQPQHF. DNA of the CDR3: TGTGCTAGTGGTGCTTGGGGGACTGGCAATCAGCCCCAGCATTTT.